This TCR beta chain is from a study of cytomegalovirus exposure and HLA in healthy donors (dated by TCRdb to the late 2010s). A note on the overall study: In an earlier analysis of some 610 of the donors, less than 350 Gb of sequence data and 90 million to 130 million unique TCR beta sequences from 180 million or so T cells were reported. In an earlier analysis of 587 of the donors, high-throughput TCR beta sequencing was used to judge whether each TCR beta V gene segment behaved as functional or pseudogenic. Typing coverage differed by locus: A, B, C, DRB1 and DQB1 were typed in roughly 620-630 donors, DQA1 in about 550, DPA1 in some 570, and DPB1 in roughly 450. The study aimed to test whether signatures of past pathogen exposure could be identified by cataloging public T cell receptors. A later analysis re-examined previously published TCR beta repertoires from hundreds of donors and added high-resolution HLA genotyping to investigate patterns of TCR occurrence. The study combined high-throughput TCR immunosequencing, statistical association of individual TCRs with disease status, and machine learning to predict cytomegalovirus infection status. The study used immunosequencing to profile the T cell repertoires of approximately 630 subjects and linked those repertoires to cytomegalovirus serostatus. Every discovery cohort repertoire had been produced on one sequencing platform. The later analysis used no new phenotypic data to find candidate immune exposures, relying instead on TCR beta sequences and their occurrence across donors. Besides the first cohort of roughly 700 subjects, a separate validation cohort made up of 90 to 150 different subjects was used. A later genetic analysis used genome-wide SNP genotypes for about 60% of the roughly 700 donors, treating that subset as a discovery cohort. Donor age, sex, ethnicity and CMV serostatus were compiled alongside the repertoire data. Among a few hundred genotyped donors of the cohort, an average of roughly 240,000 unique TCR beta nucleotide sequences were sequenced per donor, 15% to 20% of them non-productive. Because of strong linkage in the cohort, a few DR-DQ haplotypes were treated as single units for association and clustering. HLA typing covered class I and class II loci at four-digit resolution. The genetic ancestry cluster associated with self-reported Caucasian donors included around 76% of the roughly 400 genotyped donors. An early release covering over 500 HLA-typed donors comprised around 300 gigabases of sequencing data and tens of millions of unique TCR sequences.

For CDR1 and CDR2, the germline V gene (reference sequence) lists SEHNR and FQNEAQ. The CDR3 measures 18 amino acids from cysteine to phenylalanine. Of the read, only the CDR3 DNA is kept; its 54 bases are in frame from base 1. V loses 3 bases at its end and J loses 5 bases; junction bases beyond the gene matches: 11. Library prep was done by the immunoSEQ multiplex PCR assay. A mixture of 60 forward primers for TCR Vbeta segments and 13 reverse primers for TCR Jbeta segments was used in the multiplex PCR. Amplification of the CDR3 region of rearranged TCR beta genes was performed with a multiplex PCR assay on genomic DNA. On the Illumina HiSeq System, the amplified TCR beta libraries were sequenced as 87-base-pair reads. For the original study's pipeline: A later analysis counted around 72 million unique TCR beta chains across the approximately 700 repertoires, and 9.5 million to 11 million of these chains were shared by at least two donors. Raw reads were error-corrected and collapsed into unique sequences with a nearest-neighbor algorithm that merged closely related sequences to remove PCR and sequencing errors. To assign V, D and J gene segments, CDR3 sequences were aligned to IMGT reference sequences. For a sequence to be retained, at least a six-nucleotide match to both a V gene segment and a J gene segment was required. Rearrangements were called productive when the CDR3 lacked stop codons and stayed in frame with V and J; all others were non-productive. CDR3 was defined according to IMGT convention as the region running from the second conserved V-encoded cysteine to the conserved J-encoded phenylalanine. In an earlier analysis of 587 of the donors, sequences lacking an unambiguous match to a single V gene segment were excluded. In an earlier analysis of several hundred of the donors, a V segment was called functional when productive rearrangements were above 56.7%, and segregating when the standard deviation between donors exceeded 5%. A statistical classification framework was built to diagnose cytomegalovirus status from the catalog of TCR beta chain sequences. A later analysis assigned V and J genes by comparing TCR nucleotide sequences with IMGT/GENE-DB human TR gene sequences. Using the TCRdist pipeline, a later analysis assigned CDR3 sequences along with most-parsimonious VDJ recombination scenarios. A later analysis defined each TCR beta chain by its CDR3 amino acid sequence plus V-gene family, and excluded reads lacking a unique V-gene family. As a way to deal with suspected cross-contamination and a sequencing artifact, a later analysis dropped under 600 nucleotide sequences that were highly shared and had low generation probability. In a later analysis, a clonal expansion index was calculated for each public chain from normalized within-repertoire ranks of inferred template counts. A later analysis computed generation probabilities with a VDJ recombination model fitted to out-of-frame rearrangements, and checked the results against IGoR. In a later analysis, TCR-TCR, TCR-HLA and TCR-CMV co-occurrence was scored with hypergeometric tests, and a repertoire-size bias correction was applied to TCR pairs. In a later analysis, false discovery rates were estimated by permuting HLA or CMV assignments 20 times. In a later analysis, co-occurring TCRs were grouped using DBSCAN, with TCRdist sequence similarity added in when clustering inside HLA-allele-positive subsets. Repertoires with fewer than 30,000 or more than 120,000 public chains, plus five repertoires with anomalous nucleotide sharing, were excluded from co-occurrence clustering. As stored in TCRdb, this immuneACCESS dataset retains in-frame rearrangements with V and J assigned. A fraction of the clones does not appear; measured against another copy, unresolved V genes explain less than half of the discrepancy, and the remainder lacks a known reason. The DNA gave D and trimming, while V, J and clone size come from that table. The sample has approximately 130,000 clones on record, 81% of them singletons. The top ten clonotypes cover about 1.7% of the sample.

What the authors observed across the whole study: In a later genetic analysis, a missense DCLRE1C variant was associated with V-gene and J-gene trimming of TCR beta chains, and the association was replicated in an independent cohort. In a later genetic analysis, fewer N-insertions in productive TCRs were reported among donors in an Asian-associated ancestry cluster than the 666-donor mean. Correlated functional status among segregating V segments might be attributable to linkage disequilibrium, but an unknown experimental factor could not be ruled out. In an earlier analysis of about 600 of the donors, most TCR beta V segments appeared in productive rearrangements about 87% or about 30% of the time, broadly matching IMGT annotations. According to a later analysis, parvovirus B19, influenza, CMV and Epstein-Barr virus appeared linked to several top co-occurrence clusters. Because some donors lacked HLA typing at each locus, the association tests relied only on the typed subset. Some 16 rarely observed V segments, including chromosome 9 orphons, were excluded from the earlier analysis of a few hundred of the donors because counts were too low. Only TCR beta chains were sequenced in this cohort, and the absence of alpha or paired-chain data limited detectable features. Presence/absence analyses assumed roughly uniform sequencing depth across donors, an assumption that may not hold. According to a later analysis, most CMV-associated TCR beta chains appeared to be HLA-restricted, and the HLA associations seemed to be driven largely by CMV exposure. The study listed 164 TCR beta chains as associated with cytomegalovirus. In a later analysis, the rate of TCR association differed among HLA loci, with DRB1 alleles having the most associated TCRs and HLA-C alleles having the fewest. A later analysis associated about 17,000 TCR beta sequences with specific HLA alleles at a false discovery rate of 0.05. The sequencing pipeline was judged likely to have produced a cluster of highly shared sequence variants as a technical artifact. A further reported finding was that TCR beta sequences accurately predicted the HLA-A and HLA-B alleles for most subjects in the first cohort. A later analysis found that HLA-associated TCR beta chains were more clonally expanded and had lower generation probabilities than equally common non-associated chains. A few of the identified cytomegalovirus-associated TCR beta chains were confirmed in vitro to be specific for cytomegalovirus antigens. The authors suggested that the approach could potentially be extended to other disease states and immunological phenotypes. Most TCR sequences were observed very rarely across donors, whereas some public TCRs were present in many individuals. The classifier was reported to diagnose cytomegalovirus status with high specificity and sensitivity in both the original cohort and the validation cohort. The 87-base-pair reads could not distinguish some IMGT-functional V segments, including TRBV6-2 and TRBV6-3, so those segments were excluded. The only immune exposure information available for the cohort was CMV serostatus. Assigning TCR associations to individual alleles was difficult when HLA alleles, especially DR and DQ, strongly co-occurred.

About this clone itself: Its cognate antigen has yet to be identified. No much larger clone is present one base from it, and per-base qualities are unavailable.

In total, approximately 700 healthy bone marrow donors made up the cohort. At the time of sampling, all cohort members were nominally healthy, though unrecorded immune exposures were likely present. The donor tested CMV seronegative, placing the donor among the 350 or so seronegative members of the cohort. Every donor gave a peripheral blood sample, and the peripheral blood mononuclear cells from that sample were used for TCR beta sequencing. Genomic DNA extraction from the blood cell samples was performed with the Qiagen DNeasy Blood Extraction Kit. The receptor's source is a man younger than 30 in good health and CMV-seronegative. The sample taken for sequencing was PBMCs. The V and J genes are TRBV7-9 and TRBJ2-5; 14 junctional bases match TRBD2. CDR3 sequence: CASSLGETSGGARETQYF. The nucleotides read TGTGCCAGCAGCTTGGGCGAGACTAGCGGGGGGGCCCGGGAGACCCAGTACTTC.